The T cell receptor (beta chain) described here comes from a study of OX40 agonist ivuxolimab in advanced cancers. Findings and limits, study-wide: CD8+ T cells were the subset that, on average, had more expanded clones than CD4+.

The CDR3 runs to 15 residues. CDR1 is SQVTM and CDR2 is ANQGSEA in the germline V gene. V gave up 6 bases and J gave up 8 bases, with 25 bases separating them. Remarks on this clone: Its antigen is still unknown.

The protocol was immunoSEQ multiplex PCR, while the TCRdb copy is restricted to in-frame clones and leaves out a portion. The table shows more than 65,000 clones, with 80% to 95% occurring only once. The sequence was collected from an adult with an advanced solid tumor such as melanoma, head and neck, liver or kidney cancer. The sample here was CD4+ or CD8+ T cells sorted from blood, taken in a trial of the OX40 agonist ivuxolimab. This chain links TRBV29-1 with TRBJ1-2, with a possible D match to TRBD1 (5 bases). The CDR3 DNA follows: TGCAGCGTCCGAGGGGCAGTCCCTCGGCTGGAGGGCTACACCTTC. Encoded protein: CSVRGAVPRLEGYTF.